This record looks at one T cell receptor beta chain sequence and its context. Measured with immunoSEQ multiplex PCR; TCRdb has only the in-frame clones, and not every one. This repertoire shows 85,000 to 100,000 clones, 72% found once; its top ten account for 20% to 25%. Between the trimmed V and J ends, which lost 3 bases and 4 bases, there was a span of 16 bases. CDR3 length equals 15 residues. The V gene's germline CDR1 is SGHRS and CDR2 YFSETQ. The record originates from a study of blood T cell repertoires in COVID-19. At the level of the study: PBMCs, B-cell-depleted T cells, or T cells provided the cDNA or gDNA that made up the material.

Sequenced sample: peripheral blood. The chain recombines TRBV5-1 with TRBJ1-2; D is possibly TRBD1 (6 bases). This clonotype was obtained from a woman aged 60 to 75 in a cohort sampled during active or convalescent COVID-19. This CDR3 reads CASSSTGELFYGYTF. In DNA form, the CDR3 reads TGCGCCAGCAGCTCGACAGGCGAACTTTTCTATGGCTACACCTTC.